The 9 T cell receptor beta chains below were found in one sample sequenced in a study of technical replicates of blood from several donors. TCRdb keeps only in-frame clones here, not all; method: immunoSEQ multiplex PCR. This table has 75,000 to 100,000 clones, about 94% appearing once. The sequenced material came from T cells isolated from PBMCs. Receptors originate from a human donor in good health.

The genes are TRBV19 and TRBJ2-1, with 10 bases that match TRBD2. Germline CDR1 LNHDA, CDR2 SQIVND (reference sequence). This CDR3 region has 18 residues. J was trimmed by 5 bases and V by 1 base; bases with no gene match: 11. CDR3 amino acids: CASSIVGFSGRLHNEQFF. CDR3 DNA sequence: TGTGCCAGTAGTATAGTAGGTTTTAGCGGGAGGTTGCACAATGAGCAGTTCTTC.

The rearrangement joins TRBV11-1 to TRBJ1-1; no clear D gene. Per germline, CDR1 SGHAT and CDR2 FQDESV (reference sequence). The CDR3 consists of 13 residues. V gave up 3 bases and J gave up 2 bases, with 7 bases separating them. The CDR3 spells CASSFYSNTEAFF. As DNA, the CDR3 is TGTGCCAGCAGCTTTTATAGTAACACTGAAGCTTTCTTT. The full variable domain, rest sourced from reference TRBV11-1 and TRBJ1-1, is EAEVAQSPRYKITEKSQAVAFWCDPISGHATLYWYRQILGQGPELLVQFQDESVVDDSQLPKDRFSAERLKGVDSTLKIQPAELGDSAMYLCASSFYSNTEAFFGQGTRLTVV.

The chain has TRBV9 and TRBJ1-3, with TRBD1 as a possible D gene (6 bases). The CDR3 spans 15 residues. The V gene lost 3 bases and the J gene lost 0 bases, with 10 bases spanning the gap. Germline V gene sequence: CDR1 SGDLS, CDR2 YYNGEE. Written as DNA, the CDR3 is TGTGCCAGCAGCGCTGGACAGAGCTCTGGAAACACCATATATTTT. Protein: CASSAGQSSGNTIYF.

The chain links TRBV9 to TRBJ2-1; 9 bases align to TRBD1. The germline V gene encodes CDR1 SGDLS and CDR2 YYNGEE. The CDR3 covers 15 residues. With V trimmed by 3 bases and J by 0 bases, 1 base remained unmatched. The CDR3 region is CASSETGGSYNEQFF. Written as DNA, the CDR3 is TGTGCCAGCAGCGAGACAGGGGGCTCCTACAATGAGCAGTTCTTC.

The gene calls are TRBV7-9 and TRBJ2-1; 10 positions agree with TRBD1. V lost 3 bases and J lost 8; bases outside the gene matches: 7. The CDR3 has 15 residues. CDR1 is SEHNR, CDR2 FQNEAQ, per germline (reference sequence). The CDR3: CASSLTPTGGYEQFF. The CDR3 nucleotides are TGTGCCAGCAGCTTGACGCCGACAGGGGGCTATGAGCAGTTCTTC.

The V and J genes are TRBV27 and TRBJ2-5; 7 nucleotides line up with TRBD1. V gave up 8 bases and J gave up 5 bases; unmatched junction bases: 11. Germline lookup yields CDR1 MNHEY and CDR2 SMNVEV (reference sequence). The length of the CDR3 is 14 residues. CDR3 sequence: CASSLHRGRETQYF. CDR3 DNA sequence: TGTGCCAGCTCACTCCACAGGGGTAGGGAGACCCAGTACTTC.

The chain recombines TRBV25-1 with TRBJ2-5; tentative D call: TRBD2 (5 bases). Germline V gene sequence: CDR1 MGHDK, CDR2 SYGVNS. The CDR3 is 13 residues long. Trimming shortened V by 3 bases and J by 5 bases, and 10 bases separated the two germline ends. The CDR3 region has the DNA TGTGCCAGCAGTGATGGAGGCGTGGAGACCCAGTACTTC. This gives the protein CASSDGGVETQYF.

The chain links TRBV9 to TRBJ2-3, with 7 nucleotides matching TRBD2. The trim removed 2 bases at V and 6 bases at J, leaving 21 bases unmatched. The CDR3 is 19 residues long. CDR1 is SGDLS and CDR2 is YYNGEE in the germline V gene. Here the CDR3 reads CASSVRMGWEGGPGDTQYF. The DNA of the CDR3 is TGTGCCAGCAGCGTTCGTATGGGTTGGGAGGGAGGGCCGGGGGATACGCAGTATTTT.

V is TRBV19 and J is TRBJ2-7; 13 bases fit TRBD2. With V trimmed by 1 base and J by 2 bases, 5 bases remained unmatched. Germline CDR1 and CDR2: LNHDA and SQIVND (reference sequence). The CDR3 is 17 amino acids. The CDR3 DNA is TGTGCCAGTAGTATAGGAAGGACTAGCGGGAGACCCTACGAGCAGTACTTC. This codes for CASSIGRTSGRPYEQYF.